Below are 10 T cell receptor beta chains sequenced from a single sample in a study of T cells in Graves' hyperthyroidism and ophthalmopathy. Amplification of TCR beta CDR3 regions used RNA as the template. First-round RT-PCR of the TCR CDR3 relied on the HTBI primer set. TCRdb passed the multiplex PCR reads through MiXCR, listing each CDR3 protein once. The sample yields almost 500,000 distinct CDR3 sequences, approximately 22% seen once. The sample taken for sequencing was blood. The source is a woman in her 70s with Graves' ophthalmopathy.

This chain links TRBV4-3 with TRBJ2-7; 8 bases align to TRBD1. Trimming at V came to 0 bases and at J to 3 bases, leaving 10 bases not matched to a gene. Germline CDR1 reads LGHNA; CDR2 reads YSLEER. The CDR3 contains 17 residues. The CDR3 here is CASSQESTGTGLYEQYF. Here the CDR3 DNA reads TGCGCCAGCAGCCAAGAGAGCACCGGGACAGGTCTCTACGAGCAGTACTTC.

The CDR3 region has the DNA TGCGCCAGCAGGGAGGACAGGGGGCCCCAGCATTTT. This codes for CASREDRGPQHF. The chain carries TRBV5-1 and TRBJ1-5; TRBD1 agrees at 9 bases. Losses at the gene ends were 5 bases for V and 9 bases for J; bases not matched to a gene: 3. CDR1 is SGHRS and CDR2 is YFSETQ in the germline V gene. The CDR3 length is 12 residues.

The CDR3 protein is CASSQDLGVVDTQYF. DNA for the CDR3: TGCGCCAGCAGCCAAGATCTGGGAGTGGTAGATACGCAGTATTTT. The V gene is TRBV4-3, the J gene TRBJ2-3; D might be TRBD2 (5 bases). The CDR3 has 15 amino acids. The germline V gene has CDR1 LGHNA and CDR2 YSLEER. Trimming removed 0 bases from V and 5 bases from J, with 12 bases in between.

This clonotype was seen ten or more times. J is TRBJ1-1 and V is TRBV28; D remains unclear. This CDR3 comprises 11 residues. V was cut by 3 bases and J by 11 bases, with 10 bases left in between. Germline V CDR1 and CDR2: MDHEN, SYDVKM. The CDR3 coding sequence is TGTGCCAGCAGTTTCCTCGGGAGGGCTTTCTTT. It codes for CASSFLGRAFF.

This clonotype was found many times. The rearrangement links TRBV28 to TRBJ2-2, with 9 bases matching TRBD2. The CDR3 totals 18 residues. The germline V gene encodes CDR1 MDHEN and CDR2 SYDVKM. Germline trimming cut 2 bases from V and 2 bases from J; bases unmatched to any gene: 9. The CDR3 DNA reads as TGTGCCAGCAGTTTAGGTGGTGGGCTAGCGGGAAACACCGGGGAGCTGTTTTTT. The encoded protein is CASSLGGGLAGNTGELFF.

The chain is built from TRBV20-1 and TRBJ2-7; a weak D match, TRBD1 (6 bases). V lost 4 bases and J lost 8, with 15 bases in between. Germline assignment: CDR1 DFQATT and CDR2 SNEGSKA (reference sequence). CDR3 length: 12 amino acids. The CDR3 is CSATPRQDQQYF. CDR3 DNA: TGCAGTGCTACCCCTCGACAGGACCAGCAGTACTTC.

Details on this clonotype: This clone may be a read error of a much larger clone one base away. V usage is TRBV2 and J usage is TRBJ2-7; D possibly corresponds to TRBD2 (5 bases). CDR1 SNHLY and CDR2 FYNNEI come from the germline V gene. The CDR3 has 12 residues. CDR3 in DNA: TGTACCAGCAGTGAGGGCCCCTACGAGCAGTACTTC. It codes for CTSSEGPYEQYF.

This clonotype was counted many times. The rearrangement uses TRBV12-3 or TRBV12-4 and TRBJ2-1; possibly TRBD2 for D (7 bases). This CDR3 has 14 amino acids. Trimming took 3 bases from V and 5 from J, leaving 11 bases between them. CDR3 nucleotides: TGTGCCAGCAGTTTCAGGGGACTACACAATGAGCAGTTCTTC. This gives the protein CASSFRGLHNEQFF.

This clonotype showed up many times. This rearrangement joins TRBV12-3 or TRBV12-4 to TRBJ2-2; TRBD2 matches 13 bases. The J segment lost 6 bases and the V segment lost 5 bases, leaving 6 bases of the junction unmatched. The CDR3 totals 16 residues. CDR3 in DNA: TGTGCCAGCAGTCCACTCGGACTAGCGGGGGCCGGGGAGCTGTTTTTT. It encodes CASSPLGLAGAGELFF.

This clonotype appeared once. A much larger clonotype is one base distant, so this may be a read error. The CDR3 DNA reads TGCGGCGCCGGACAGGGAAGGGCGAACACTGAAGCTTTCTTT. Translating gives CGAGQGRANTEAFF. This sequence joins TRBV29-1 and TRBJ1-1, with 8 bases that match TRBD1. CDR3 size: 14 residues. CDR1 is SQVTM, CDR2 ANQGSEA, per germline.